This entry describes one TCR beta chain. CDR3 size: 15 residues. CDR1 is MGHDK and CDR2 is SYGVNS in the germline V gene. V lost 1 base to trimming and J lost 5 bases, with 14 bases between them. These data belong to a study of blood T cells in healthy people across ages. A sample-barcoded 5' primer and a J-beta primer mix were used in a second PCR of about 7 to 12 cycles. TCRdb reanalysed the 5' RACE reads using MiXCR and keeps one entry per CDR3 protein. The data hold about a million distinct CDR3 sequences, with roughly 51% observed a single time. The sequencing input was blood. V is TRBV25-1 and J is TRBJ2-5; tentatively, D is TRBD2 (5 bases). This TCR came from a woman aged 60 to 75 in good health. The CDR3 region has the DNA TGTGCCAGCAGTGAATTCCGAGGGATGGAGGAGACCCAGTACTTC. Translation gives CASSEFRGMEETQYF.